The source of this TCR beta chain is a study of neurological immune-mediated disorders. Trimming took 4 bases from V and 7 from J; bases not matched to a gene: 6. From germline, CDR1 is SGHRS and CDR2 YFSETQ. The CDR3 loop spans 14 amino acids. Time point described: technical triplicate 3. This clonotype was seen at least ten times. TCRdb ran MiXCR on the 5' RACE reads and lists one entry per CDR3 protein. The repertoire holds about 44,000 distinct CDR3 sequences, under 25% seen once, with about 4.1% in the top ten. The receptor's source is a man between 60 and 75 years old with HTLV-1-associated myelopathy (HAM/TSP). Input material: PBMCs. The rearrangement joins TRBV5-1 to TRBJ2-1; 9 nucleotides match TRBD1. CDR3 in amino acids: CASSLGGTGNEQFF. Written as DNA, the CDR3 is TGCGCCAGCAGCCTTGGCGGGACAGGGAATGAGCAGTTCTTC.